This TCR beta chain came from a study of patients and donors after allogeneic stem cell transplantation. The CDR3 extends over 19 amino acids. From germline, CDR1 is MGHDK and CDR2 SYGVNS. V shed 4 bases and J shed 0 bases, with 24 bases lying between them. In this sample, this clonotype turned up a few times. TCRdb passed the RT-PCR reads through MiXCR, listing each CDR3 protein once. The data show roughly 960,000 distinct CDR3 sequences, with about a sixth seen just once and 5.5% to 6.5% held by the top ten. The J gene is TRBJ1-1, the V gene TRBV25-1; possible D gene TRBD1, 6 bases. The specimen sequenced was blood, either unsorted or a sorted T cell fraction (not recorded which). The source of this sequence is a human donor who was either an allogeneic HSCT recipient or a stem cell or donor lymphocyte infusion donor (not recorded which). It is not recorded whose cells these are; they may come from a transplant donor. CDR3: CASSGGKNRDTLMNTEAFF. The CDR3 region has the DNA TGTGCCAGCAGTGGAGGGAAAAACCGGGACACTCTCATGAACACTGAAGCTTTCTTT.